The present entry profiles one T cell receptor (beta chain) with its context. There were only Caucasian adults among the donors, and all lived in Nashville, Tennessee. Genomic DNA for unsorted samples was obtained from about 90 million PBMCs. Some clones are missing from TCRdb's copy, which holds only in-frame ones; the method was immunoSEQ multiplex PCR. The sample has 450,000 to 500,000 clones; over 70% are singletons. Trimming cost V 2 bases and J 4 bases, with 8 bases left between them. The CDR3 sequence is 13 residues long. CDR1 and CDR2 from the germline V gene are SGHRS and YFSETQ. These data belong to a study of shared clonotypes between healthy human individuals.

This clonotype was sampled from a woman aged 40 to 49 in good health. Some clones in this sample may be carry-over from other donors' samples. This chain uses TRBV5-1 with TRBJ2-3; D is unclear. Sequencing was done on a sample of PBMCs. CDR3 in amino acids: CASSFSSPDTQYF. In DNA, the CDR3 is TGCGCCAGCAGCTTTAGTAGCCCAGATACGCAGTATTTT. Filled out from reference TRBV5-1 and TRBJ2-3, the complete variable domain reads KAGVTQTPRYLIKTRGQQVTLSCSPISGHRSVSWYQQTPGQGLQFLFEYFSETQRNKGNFPGRFSGRQFSNSRSEMNVSTLELGDSALYLCASSFSSPDTQYFGPGTRLTVL.